The clone carrying this TCR beta chain has a count of ten or more. Antigen: not known. This entry comes from a study of spatial heterogeneity in lung cancer. Across the study: Tumor-region counts of TCR transcripts tracked strongly with a T cell module score from matched bulk RNA-seq. Study-wide findings and caveats: It was found that expanded intratumoral alpha and beta TCR counts tracked tumor mutation counts. Of the expanded TCRs, ubiquitous and regional counts tracked the counts of ubiquitous and regional nonsynonymous mutations, respectively.

Indicated time point: sample taken at primary tumor resection. Unsorted whole RNA of tumor, nontumor lung or frozen PBMC was sequenced. V lost 7 bases and J lost 5, with 20 bases in between. This CDR3 is 15 amino acids long. CDR1 and CDR2 from the germline V gene are SNHLY and FYNNEI. Every individual TCR cDNA molecule carried its own unique molecular identifier, which allowed correction of PCR and sequencing errors. TCRdb re-derived calls from the 5' RACE reads in MiXCR, one entry per CDR3 protein. The sample carries about 11,000 distinct CDR3 sequences, around an eighth recorded once. The origin of this receptor is a female donor with early-stage non-small cell lung cancer. The V and J genes are TRBV2 and TRBJ2-5; tentative D call: TRBD2 (6 bases). The sample in question was lung tumor tissue, obtained at surgery. The CDR3 DNA reads as TGTGCCAGCATGGGACTTGGGGGGATCCGGGAGACCCAGTACTTC. It yields the protein CASMGLGGIRETQYF.